This TCR beta chain stems from a study of shared clonotypes between healthy human individuals. Background on the study: The donor group consisted of two women and a few men, aged 18 to 49. Study conclusions and caveats: Larger richness was generally estimated for naive than memory subsets.

This clone came up many times. Its target is not known. Profiled with immunoSEQ multiplex PCR; TCRdb holds only in-frame clones, not every one. The table includes 300,000 to 350,000 clones, 73% detected once. The ends were cut back, 1 base at V and 8 bases at J, with 11 bases in the middle. The CDR3 contains 13 residues. From germline, CDR1 is MNHNS and CDR2 SASEGT. Sequenced material: memory CD4+ T cells sorted from blood. Described subset: CD45RA-negative fraction. The chain is built from TRBV6-1 and TRBJ1-2; tentative D call: TRBD1 (5 bases). The TCR sequence derives from a man aged 30 to 45 in good health. CDR3 sequence: CASSEDGAWGYTF. The CDR3 DNA is TGTGCCAGCAGTGAAGACGGGGCTTGGGGCTACACCTTC.